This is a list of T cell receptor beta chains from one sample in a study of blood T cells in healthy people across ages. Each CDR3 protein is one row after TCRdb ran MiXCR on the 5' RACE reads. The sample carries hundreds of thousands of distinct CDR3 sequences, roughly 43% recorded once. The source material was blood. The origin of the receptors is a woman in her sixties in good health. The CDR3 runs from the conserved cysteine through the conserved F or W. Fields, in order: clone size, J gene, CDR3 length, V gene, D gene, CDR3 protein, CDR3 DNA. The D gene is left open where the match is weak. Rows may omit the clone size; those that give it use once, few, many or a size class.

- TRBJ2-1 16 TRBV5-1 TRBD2 CASMKRLAGENNEQFF TGCGCCAGTATGAAAAGACTAGCGGGGGAAAACAATGAGCAGTTCTTC
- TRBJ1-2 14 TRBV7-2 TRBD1 CASSIADRGYGYTF TGTGCCAGCAGCATCGCGGACAGGGGCTATGGCTACACCTTC
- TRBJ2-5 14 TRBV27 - CASSVRGVAETQYF TGTGCCAGCAGTGTCAGAGGGGTCGCGGAGACCCAGTACTTC
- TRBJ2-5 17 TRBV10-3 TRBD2 CAISPSVGTSGSYVQYF TGTGCCATCAGCCCTAGCGTCGGGACTAGCGGGTCCTACGTGCAGTACTTC
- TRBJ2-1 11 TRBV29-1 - CSVPPRHEQFF TGCAGCGTCCCACCCCGTCATGAGCAGTTCTTC
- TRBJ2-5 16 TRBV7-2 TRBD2 CASSLGGASGAETQYF TGTGCCAGCAGCTTAGGAGGGGCTAGCGGGGCAGAGACCCAGTACTTC
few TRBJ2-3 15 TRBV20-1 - CSATARSGGTDTQYF TGCAGTGCTACCGCGCGGTCCGGCGGGACAGATACGCAGTATTTT
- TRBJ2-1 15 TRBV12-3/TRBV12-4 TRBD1 CASRPSGQGVPKQFF TGTGCCAGCAGACCCTCAGGACAGGGAGTTCCAAAGCAGTTCTTC
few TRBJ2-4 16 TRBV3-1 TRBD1 CASSPSPDRGRDIQYF TGTGCCAGCAGCCCCAGCCCCGACAGGGGGCGGGACATTCAGTACTTC
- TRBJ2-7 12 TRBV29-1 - CSVGPAFYEQYF TGCAGCGTTGGGCCAGCGTTCTACGAGCAGTACTTC
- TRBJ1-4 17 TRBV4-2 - CASSQEMGGSFNEKLFF TGTGCCAGCAGCCAAGAAATGGGGGGCAGCTTTAATGAAAAACTGTTTTTT
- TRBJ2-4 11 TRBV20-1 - CSTRIINIQYF TGCAGTACCCGTATTATTAACATTCAGTACTTC
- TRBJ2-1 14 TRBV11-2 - CASSPQDGHNEQFF TGTGCCAGCAGCCCCCAGGACGGACACAATGAGCAGTTCTTC
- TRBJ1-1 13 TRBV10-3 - CAISVTKNTEAFF TGTGCCATCAGTGTGACCAAGAACACTGAAGCTTTCTTT
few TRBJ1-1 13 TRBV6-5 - CASSDIRNTEAFF TGTGCCAGCAGCGATATACGGAACACTGAAGCTTTCTTT
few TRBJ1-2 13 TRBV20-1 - CSASDRNDYGYTF TGCAGTGCCAGTGACAGGAACGACTATGGCTACACCTTC
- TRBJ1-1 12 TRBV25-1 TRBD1 CASIGQGTEAFF TGTGCCAGCATCGGACAGGGGACTGAAGCTTTCTTT
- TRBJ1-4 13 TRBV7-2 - CASSTRQAEKLFF TGTGCCAGCAGCACCAGACAAGCGGAAAAACTGTTTTTT
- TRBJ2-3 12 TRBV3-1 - CASSQPADTQYF TGTGCCAGCAGCCAACCCGCAGATACGCAGTATTTT
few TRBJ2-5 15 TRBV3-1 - CASSSDPWGGETQYF TGTGCCAGCAGCTCGGACCCTTGGGGAGGAGAGACCCAGTACTTC
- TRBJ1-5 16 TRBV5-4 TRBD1 CASSQGGGNSNQPQHF TGTGCCAGCAGCCAGGGGGGGGGGAATAGCAATCAGCCCCAGCATTTT
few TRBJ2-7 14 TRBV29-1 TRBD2 CSVELGLNYYEQYF TGCAGCGTTGAGCTGGGACTAAACTACTACGAGCAGTACTTC
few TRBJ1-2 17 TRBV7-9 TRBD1 CASSTGQDSHTNYGYTF TGTGCCAGCAGCACCGGACAGGACTCCCATACTAACTATGGCTACACCTTC
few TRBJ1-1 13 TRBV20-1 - CSARSQGDTEAFF TGCAGTGCTAGGTCACAGGGTGACACTGAAGCTTTCTTT
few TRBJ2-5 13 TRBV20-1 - CSALTGLKETQYF TGCAGTGCTCTAACCGGACTGAAGGAGACCCAGTACTTC
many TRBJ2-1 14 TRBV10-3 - CAIRKVLEVNEQFF TGTGCCATCAGGAAGGTGCTAGAAGTCAATGAGCAGTTCTTC
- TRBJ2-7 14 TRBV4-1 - CASSQGENGKEQYF TGCGCCAGCAGCCAAGGGGAGAACGGGAAAGAGCAGTACTTC
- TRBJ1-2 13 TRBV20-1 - CSARPNTNYGYTF TGCAGTGCTAGACCTAACACTAACTATGGCTACACCTTC